This TCR beta chain stems from a study of OX40 agonist ivuxolimab in advanced cancers. Study as a whole: Of the participants, 40% to 50% had some prior anti-PD-1, anti-PD-L1 or anti-CTLA-4 therapy, which was allowed.

Using immunoSEQ multiplex PCR, the repertoire was profiled, and TCRdb retains in-frame clones only, with some absent. The profile shows about 61,000 clones, about nine tenths of them singletons. This CDR3 is built from 15 residues. CDR1 and CDR2 (germline): LNHDA, SQIVND (reference sequence). The TCR sequence derives from an adult with an advanced solid tumor such as melanoma, head and neck, liver or kidney cancer. The chain is built from TRBV19 and TRBJ2-5; 10 bases match TRBD2. With the DNA end fitting TRBJ2-7 better, the J assignment may be wrong. The input for sequencing was CD4+ or CD8+ T cells sorted from blood, taken in a trial of the OX40 agonist ivuxolimab. CDR3 DNA sequence: TGTGCCAGTAGTATCTGGCTAGCGGGGGCCTACGAGCAGTACTTC. Protein product: CASSIWLAGAYEQYF.